Shown below are 12 T cell receptor beta chains from a single sample sequenced in a study of cytotoxic CD8 clonotypes in ibrutinib-treated CLL. Only in-frame clones appear in the TCRdb table, and some are missing; sequencing was by immunoSEQ multiplex PCR. Among 50,000 or so clones listed, approximately 87% were seen once. The specimen was PBMCs, collected after 24 months of ibrutinib treatment. The receptor set was obtained from a human donor with chronic lymphocytic leukemia.

In nucleotides, the CDR3 is TGTGCCAGCAGCCTGAGGGGGGGAGATCCCAACGAGCAGTACTTC. This codes for CASSLRGGDPNEQYF. This chain connects TRBV6-5 to TRBJ2-7; a possible D gene is TRBD2 (7 bases). The germline V gene has CDR1 MNHEY and CDR2 SVGAGI. V lost 6 bases to trimming and J lost 5 bases, with 20 bases between them. CDR3 length: 15 amino acids.

This chain joins TRBV7-8 and TRBJ1-2; D unresolved. Trimming cost V 8 bases and J 7 bases, with 23 bases left between them. The germline V gene encodes CDR1 SGHVS and CDR2 FQNEAQ. The CDR3 has 15 amino acids. For the CDR3, the DNA is TGTGCCAGCGCCACGAGACGGGCCTGGGATGGTGGCTACACCTTC. It is translated as CASATRRAWDGGYTF.

This clone turned up a few times. The chain is built from TRBV19 and TRBJ2-4; D is tentatively TRBD1 or TRBD2 (5 bases each). Germline assignment: CDR1 LNHDA and CDR2 SQIVND (reference sequence). V was shortened by 6 bases and J by 0 bases, with 18 bases between the two germline ends. There are 17 residues in the CDR3. In nucleotides, the CDR3 is TGTGCCAGTAGCCCCACTGGGGGATTACTAGCCAAAAACATTCAGTACTTC. This gives the protein CASSPTGGLLAKNIQYF. Using reference TRBV19 and TRBJ2-4 for the parts outside the CDR3, the full variable domain is DGGITQSPKYLFRKEGQNVTLSCEQNLNHDAMYWYRQDPGQGLRLIYYSQIVNDFQKGDIAEGYSVSREKKESFPLTVTSAQKNPTAFYLCASSPTGGLLAKNIQYFGAGTRLSVL.

The chain joins TRBV19 to TRBJ2-2; the D gene is possibly TRBD2 (5 bases). Germline V CDR1 and CDR2: LNHDA, SQIVND (reference sequence). The V end was cut by 7 bases, the J end by 0 bases, with 12 bases between. The CDR3 length is 15 residues. The CDR3 nucleotides read TGTGCCAGTACGCAACTAGTCGCGAACACCGGGGAGCTGTTTTTT. The encoded protein is CASTQLVANTGELFF.

This chain links TRBV7-9 with TRBJ2-5; 8 bases agree with TRBD2. V was clipped by 5 bases and J by 4 bases; unmatched bases: 9. CDR1 is SEHNR, CDR2 FQNEAQ, per germline (reference sequence). This CDR3 spans 15 amino acids. The CDR3 reads CASSGGLAGGETQYF. CDR3 DNA: TGTGCCAGCAGCGGAGGACTAGCAGGAGGAGAGACCCAGTACTTC.

DNA of the CDR3: TGTGCCAGCGTAAAATTAGCGGGAGAGGGGTATGAGCAGTTCTTC. Protein: CASVKLAGEGYEQFF. The chain combines TRBV27 with TRBJ2-1, with TRBD2 identical over 9 bases. Germline trimming cut 8 bases from V and 8 bases from J; bases unmatched to any gene: 13. This CDR3 region has 15 residues. Germline assignment: CDR1 MNHEY and CDR2 SMNVEV (reference sequence).

V is TRBV11-2 and J is TRBJ2-1; the D is unclear. Trimming took 0 bases from V and 5 from J, leaving 5 bases between them. Germline CDR1 and CDR2: SGHAT and FQNNGV. The CDR3 spans 13 residues. CDR3 coding DNA: TGTGCCAGCAGCTTAGATCGTGACAATGAGCAGTTCTTC. Its translation: CASSLDRDNEQFF.

The rearrangement links TRBV7-7 to TRBJ2-2, with TRBD2 identical over 9 bases. V trimming: 5 bases; J trimming: 2 bases; junction bases outside the gene matches: 3. Germline CDR1 is SSHAT and CDR2 is FNYEAQ (reference sequence). The CDR3 runs to 15 residues. In DNA form, the CDR3 reads TGTGCCAGCAGCCGACTAGCGGACAACACCGGGGAGCTGTTTTTT. Its protein product is CASSRLADNTGELFF. Complete variable domain (other parts from reference TRBV7-7 and TRBJ2-2): GAGVSQSPRYKVTKRGQDVTLRCDPISSHATLYWYQQALGQGPEFLTYFNYEAQPDKSGLPSDRFSAERPEGSISTLTIQRTEQRDSAMYRCASSRLADNTGELFFGEGSRLTVL.

The chain joins TRBV7-9 to TRBJ2-1; 9 nucleotides line up with TRBD2. This CDR3 is 14 amino acids long. The ends lost 5 bases at V and 7 bases at J; junction bases unmatched: 6. CDR1 is SEHNR, CDR2 FQNEAQ, per germline (reference sequence). The CDR3 sequence is CASSQGLARNEQFF. The CDR3, as DNA: TGTGCCAGCAGCCAGGGACTAGCCCGAAATGAGCAGTTCTTC.

The chain carries TRBV4-1 and TRBJ1-2; weak D call: TRBD1 (5 bases). The CDR3 extends over 16 amino acids. The germline V gene has CDR1 MGHRA and CDR2 YSYEKL. Trimming took 1 base from V and 8 from J, leaving 20 bases between them. The CDR3 is CASSQGVAAGRGGYTF. For the CDR3, the DNA is TGCGCCAGCAGCCAAGGAGTCGCGGCAGGGAGAGGCGGCTACACCTTC.

The V gene is TRBV27, the J gene TRBJ2-3; the D gene is possibly TRBD2 (5 bases). The ends were cut back, 4 bases at V and 6 bases at J, with 20 bases in the middle. This CDR3 contains 16 residues. CDR1 and CDR2 from the germline V gene are MNHEY and SMNVEV (reference sequence). CDR3 sequence reads: CASSSPRDLRLDTQYF. In DNA, the CDR3 is TGTGCCAGCAGTTCCCCCCGGGATTTGAGGTTGGATACGCAGTATTTT.

The genes are TRBV18 and TRBJ1-1; perhaps TRBD1 as D (6 bases). Germline V gene sequence: CDR1 KGHSH, CDR2 LQKENI. Trimming shortened V by 3 bases and J by 1 base, and 18 bases separated the two germline ends. This CDR3 is 17 amino acids long. In DNA, the CDR3 is TGTGCCAGCTCACCGAACAGGGAAAGACGCGGGAACACTGAAGCTTTCTTT. This translates into CASSPNRERRGNTEAFF.